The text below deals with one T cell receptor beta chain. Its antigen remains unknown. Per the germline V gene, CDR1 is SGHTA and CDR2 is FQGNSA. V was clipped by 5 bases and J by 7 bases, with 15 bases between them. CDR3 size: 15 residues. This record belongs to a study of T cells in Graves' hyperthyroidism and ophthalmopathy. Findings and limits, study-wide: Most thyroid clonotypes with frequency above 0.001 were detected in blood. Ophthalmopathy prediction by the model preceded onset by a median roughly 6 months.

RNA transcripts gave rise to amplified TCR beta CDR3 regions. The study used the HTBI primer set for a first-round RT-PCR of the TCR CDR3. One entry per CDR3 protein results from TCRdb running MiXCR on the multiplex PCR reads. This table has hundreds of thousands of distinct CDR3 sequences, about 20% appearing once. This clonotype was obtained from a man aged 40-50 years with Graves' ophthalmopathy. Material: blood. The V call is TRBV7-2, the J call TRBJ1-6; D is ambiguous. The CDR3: CASSTRPFGNSPLHF. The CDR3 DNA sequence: TGTGCCAGCAGCACAAGACCGTTCGGGAATTCACCCCTCCACTTT.